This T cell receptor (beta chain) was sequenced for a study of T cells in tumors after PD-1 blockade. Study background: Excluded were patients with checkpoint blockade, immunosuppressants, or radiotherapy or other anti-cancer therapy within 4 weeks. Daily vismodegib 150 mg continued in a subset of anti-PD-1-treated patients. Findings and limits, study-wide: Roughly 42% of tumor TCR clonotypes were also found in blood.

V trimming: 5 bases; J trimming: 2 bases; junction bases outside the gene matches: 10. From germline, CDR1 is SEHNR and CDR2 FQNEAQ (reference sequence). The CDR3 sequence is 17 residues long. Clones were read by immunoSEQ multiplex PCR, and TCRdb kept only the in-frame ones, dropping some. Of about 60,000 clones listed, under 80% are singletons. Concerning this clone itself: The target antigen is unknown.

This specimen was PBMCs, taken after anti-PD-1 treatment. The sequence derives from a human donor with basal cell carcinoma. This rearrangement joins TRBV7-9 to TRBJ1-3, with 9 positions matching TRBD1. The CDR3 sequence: CASSPHFWDRAGNTIYF. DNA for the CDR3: TGTGCCAGCAGCCCTCACTTTTGGGACAGGGCTGGAAACACCATATATTTT. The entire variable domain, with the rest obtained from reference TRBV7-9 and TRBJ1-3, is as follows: DTGVSQNPRHKITKRGQNVTFRCDPISEHNRLYWYRQTLGQGPEFLTYFQNEAQLEKSRLLSDRFSAERPKGSFSTLEIQRTEQGDSAMYLCASSPHFWDRAGNTIYFGEGSWLTVV.